These 30 T cell receptor beta chains were all obtained from the same sample, sequenced in a study of blood T cell repertoires in COVID-19. Sequencing used immunoSEQ multiplex PCR; TCRdb keeps in-frame clones, though not all of them. The sample includes around 100,000 clones, around 79% seen only once; the top ten take more than 20%. Sequenced: peripheral blood. Source of these receptors: a man between 65 and 79 years old with active or convalescent COVID-19.

The chain combines TRBV21-1 with TRBJ1-2; the table's D call TRBD1 went unverified against the DNA. TRBV21-1 is termed a pseudogene. This CDR3 comprises 15 residues. CDR3 region: CASSEDRRDSYGYTF. CDR3 in DNA: TGTGCCAGCAGCGAAGACCGCCGGGACAGCTATGGCTACACCTTC.

This chain joins TRBV5-5 and TRBJ2-7; 11 positions agree with TRBD2. The CDR3 contains 15 residues. Germline V gives CDR1 SGHKS, CDR2 YYEKEE (reference sequence). The V segment lost 2 bases and the J segment 1 base; nucleotides outside the gene matches: 2. CDR3 in DNA: TGTGCCAGCAGCTTCGGGACTAGCGGATCCTACGAGCAGTACTTC. Translating gives CASSFGTSGSYEQYF.

The chain recombines TRBV5-1 with TRBJ2-7; TRBD1 is a possible D gene (5 bases). The CDR3 is made up of 14 amino acids. With 2 bases removed from V and 2 bases from J, the gap between germline ends came to 11 bases. Germline V gene sequence: CDR1 SGHRS, CDR2 YFSETQ. The CDR3 loop is CASSFLVGAYEQYF. The CDR3 bases are TGCGCCAGCAGCTTCCTTGTAGGGGCCTACGAGCAGTACTTC.

The chain uses TRBV9 and TRBJ1-2, with D possibly being TRBD1 (6 bases). CDR1 and CDR2 from the germline V gene are SGDLS and YYNGEE. Trimming took 0 bases from V and 4 from J, leaving 13 bases between them. This CDR3 region has 15 residues. CDR3 in amino acids: CASSVATGTIYGYTF. For the CDR3, the DNA is TGTGCCAGCAGCGTAGCTACAGGGACGATCTATGGCTACACCTTC.

The rearrangement uses TRBV6-5 and TRBJ1-5; D is unresolved. The CDR3 loop spans 14 amino acids. Trimming took 0 bases from V and 9 from J, leaving 12 bases between them. Per germline, CDR1 MNHEY and CDR2 SVGAGI. CDR3 in DNA: TGTGCCAGCAGTTACTCGATGGGAGTTCGGCCCCAGCATTTT. Amino acid sequence: CASSYSMGVRPQHF.

The chain is built from TRBV6-4 and TRBJ1-4, with D tentatively TRBD1 (6 bases). The CDR3 loop spans 14 amino acids. CDR1 is MRHNA and CDR2 is SNTAGT in the germline V gene. V was trimmed by 6 bases and J by 8 bases, leaving 16 bases between them. The CDR3 loop reads CASRDGQIKEKLFF. The CDR3 DNA reads as TGTGCCAGCAGAGACGGACAGATAAAAGAAAAACTGTTTTTT.

V gene TRBV4-2 combines with J gene TRBJ2-1; 11 bases align to TRBD2. The V gene end was trimmed by 4 bases and the J gene end by 5 bases; junction bases not matched to a gene: 7. The CDR3 runs to 16 residues. Germline V gene sequence: CDR1 LGHNA, CDR2 YNFKEQ. CDR3 coding DNA: TGTGCCAGCAGCCGGGGACTAGCGGAAGATAACAATGAGCAGTTCTTC. Residues: CASSRGLAEDNNEQFF.

This clone was counted a few times. The J gene is TRBJ2-4, the V gene TRBV18; no firm D call. The ends were cut back, 0 bases at V and 8 bases at J, with 11 bases in the middle. From germline, CDR1 is KGHSH and CDR2 LQKENI. The CDR3 is made up of 14 amino acids. CDR3 amino acids: CASSPPTRSDIQYF. In nucleotides, the CDR3 is TGTGCCAGCTCACCACCGACAAGGTCTGACATTCAGTACTTC.

The chain employs TRBV21-1 and TRBJ2-2; the listed D gene, TRBD1, was not tested against the DNA. TRBV21-1 is deemed a pseudogene. CDR3 length: 16 amino acids. The CDR3 region has the DNA TGTGCCAGCAGCAAAGAAGGGGTAGAAAGACCCGGGGAGCTGTTTTTT. Translation: CASSKEGVERPGELFF.

CDR3 residues: CASSPQSGDSYTEAFF. CDR3 DNA: TGTGCCAGCAGCCCCCAATCGGGGGATTCTTACACTGAAGCTTTCTTT. The J gene is TRBJ1-1, the V gene TRBV3-1 (or the pseudogene TRBV3-2); D possibly corresponds to TRBD1 (5 bases). V was clipped by 4 bases and J by 3 bases, with 18 bases between them. This CDR3 is 16 amino acids long. Germline lookup yields CDR1 LGHDT and CDR2 YNNKEL (reference sequence).

V is TRBV2 and J is TRBJ1-1; D remains unclear. CDR3 length equals 14 residues. CDR1 is SNHLY, CDR2 FYNNEI, per germline. Between the trimmed V and J ends, which lost 6 bases and 2 bases, there was a span of 13 bases. CDR3 nucleotide sequence: TGTGCCAGCAGGTTCACACGGGATAACACTGAAGCTTTCTTT. Its protein is CASRFTRDNTEAFF. The full variable domain, rest sourced from reference TRBV2 and TRBJ1-1, is EPEVTQTPSHQVTQMGQEVILRCVPISNHLYFYWYRQILGQKVEFLVSFYNNEISEKSEIFDDQFSVERPDGSNFTLKIRSTKLEDSAMYFCASRFTRDNTEAFFGQGTRLTVV.

The genes are TRBV9 and TRBJ1-3; TRBD1 matches at 9 bases. Germline values: CDR1 SGDLS, CDR2 YYNGEE. The J segment lost 7 bases and the V segment lost 2 bases, leaving 4 bases of the junction unmatched. This CDR3 has 14 residues. DNA of the CDR3: TGTGCCAGCAGCGTTGGACAGGGGAGTAACACCATATATTTT. Amino acids: CASSVGQGSNTIYF.

The gene calls are TRBV3-1 (or the pseudogene TRBV3-2) and TRBJ2-5, with D tentatively TRBD2 (5 bases). Looked up from germline, CDR1 is LGHDT and CDR2 is YNNKEL (reference sequence). V lost 1 base and J 0 bases, leaving 12 bases between the germline ends. The CDR3 is made up of 16 amino acids. The CDR3 region has the DNA TGTGCCAGCAGCCAAGGGGCTAGCCGATACCAAGAGACCCAGTACTTC. Amino acids: CASSQGASRYQETQYF.

The chain couples TRBV7-6 to TRBJ2-1; TRBD2 agrees at 7 bases. The CDR3 extends over 17 amino acids. V lost 5 bases to trimming and J lost 6 bases; unmatched junction nucleotides: 16. Germline V gene sequence: CDR1 SGHVS, CDR2 FNYEAQ. The DNA for the CDR3 is TGTGCCAGCAGCCCCCTCACCGGGACTAAAGGACTCAATGAGCAGTTCTTC. This encodes CASSPLTGTKGLNEQFF. Full variable domain (missing parts from reference TRBV7-6 and TRBJ2-1): GAGVSQSPRYKVTKRGQDVALRCDPISGHVSLYWYRQALGQGPEFLTYFNYEAQQDKSGLPNDRFSAERPEGSISTLTIQRTEQRDSAMYRCASSPLTGTKGLNEQFFGPGTRLTVL.

V usage is TRBV6-5 and J usage is TRBJ2-4, with TRBD1 as a possible D gene (7 bases). V lost 6 bases and J 6 bases, leaving 15 bases between the germline ends. Germline lookup yields CDR1 MNHEY and CDR2 SVGAGI. The CDR3 is 14 residues long. CDR3 in amino acids: CASRAGTASNIQYF. The DNA of the CDR3 is TGTGCCAGCAGGGCGGGGACAGCCTCAAACATTCAGTACTTC.

The genes are TRBV28 and TRBJ1-3; TRBD1 aligns across 9 bases. With 5 bases clipped from V and 4 bases from J, the junction kept 15 bases outside the gene matches. Germline lookup yields CDR1 MDHEN and CDR2 SYDVKM. CDR3 length: 18 residues. CDR3 bases: TGTGCCAGCAGTGGACTATTCCCGGGACAGGGTAGAGGAAACACCATATATTTT. Protein sequence: CASSGLFPGQGRGNTIYF.

V and J are TRBV3-1 (or the pseudogene TRBV3-2) and TRBJ2-5; tentatively, D is TRBD2 (5 bases). Germline V gene data show CDR1 as LGHDT and CDR2 as YNNKEL (reference sequence). Trimming cost V 3 bases and J 5 bases, with 13 bases left between them. CDR3 size: 14 residues. In DNA form, the CDR3 reads TGTGCCAGCAGCCAGTATCTTGGGGAGGAGACCCAGTACTTC. Its translation: CASSQYLGEETQYF.

The rearrangement joins TRBV6-5 to TRBJ2-1; tentative D call: TRBD1 (7 bases). Deletions cut 5 bases from V and 7 bases from J, with 15 bases between. Germline CDR1 is MNHEY and CDR2 is SVGAGI. CDR3 length: 14 amino acids. The CDR3 loop reads CASSRDREENEQFF. The CDR3 DNA follows: TGTGCCAGCAGTCGAGACAGGGAGGAGAATGAGCAGTTCTTC.

This sequence joins TRBV12-3 or TRBV12-4 and TRBJ2-7, with TRBD1 identical over 11 bases. V shed 8 bases, J shed 1 base, and the junction held 1 base outside the gene matches. The CDR3 extends over 13 amino acids. The CDR3 DNA reads as TGTGCCAGCGGACAGGGGGCATCCTACGAGCAGTACTTC. Protein product: CASGQGASYEQYF.

V is TRBV7-3 and J is TRBJ2-5; D is undetermined. The length of the CDR3 is 13 residues. V was shortened by 5 bases and J by 2 bases, with 9 bases between the two germline ends. CDR1 and CDR2 from the germline V gene are SGHTA and FQGTGA. The CDR3 region is CASSPRFQETQYF. CDR3 nucleotide sequence: TGTGCCAGCAGCCCGCGATTTCAAGAGACCCAGTACTTC.

The V and J genes are TRBV19 and TRBJ1-2; D is ambiguous. The CDR3 has 16 amino acids. Germline CDR1 and CDR2: LNHDA and SQIVND (reference sequence). Trimming left V 0 bases short and J 5 bases short, with 16 bases between. CDR3 DNA sequence: TGTGCCAGTAGTATAGACCCCAGGAGGCCTGTATATGGCTACACCTTC. Its protein product is CASSIDPRRPVYGYTF.

Of note for this clone: The DNA is left out, because the CDR3 cannot be placed on it with certainty; the CDR3 is given as TCRdb lists it. This chain joins TRBV21-1 and TRBJ1-5; the table names TRBD1, a call not compared with the DNA. TRBV21-1 counts as a pseudogene. Ends included, the CDR3 has 17 residues. This CDR3 reads CASSKNVGQGIYQPQHF.

This clone was seen ten or more times. The chain couples TRBV6-5 to TRBJ1-5; TRBD1 matches at 8 bases. J gave up 2 bases and V 6 bases, and 6 bases lay outside the gene matches. CDR1 is MNHEY, CDR2 SVGAGI, per germline. The CDR3 consists of 15 residues. CDR3 sequence (DNA): TGTGCCAGCAGACTGACAGGGGATCGCAATCAGCCCCAGCATTTT. Amino acid sequence: CASRLTGDRNQPQHF.

The genes are TRBV19 and TRBJ1-3, with 9 bases lining up with TRBD1. V lost 4 bases, J lost 3 bases, and 4 bases stayed unmatched. The CDR3 spans 15 residues. The germline gives CDR1 LNHDA, CDR2 SQIVND (reference sequence). CDR3 in amino acids: CASSTTGGGGNTIYF. Here the CDR3 DNA reads TGTGCCAGTAGTACCACAGGGGGCGGTGGAAACACCATATATTTT.

The chain uses TRBV12-3 or TRBV12-4 and TRBJ2-1; a weak D match, TRBD2 (5 bases). There are 13 residues in the CDR3. Trimming pared 7 bases from V and 7 bases from J, leaving 14 bases between. The CDR3: CASTLGGLNEQFF. For the CDR3, the DNA is TGTGCCAGCACCTTGGGTGGACTGAATGAGCAGTTCTTC.

Only one count was recorded for this clone. The chain links TRBV5-1 to TRBJ2-6; D uncertain. V lost 4 bases and J lost 1, with 6 bases in between. The CDR3 totals 14 residues. Germline V CDR1 and CDR2: SGHRS, YFSETQ. CDR3 region: CASSPRSGANVLTF. The CDR3, as DNA: TGCGCCAGCAGCCCTCGTTCTGGGGCCAACGTCCTGACTTTC.

This clone appeared a single time. This sequence joins TRBV12-3 or TRBV12-4 and TRBJ1-1, with D possibly TRBD1 on 5 matching bases. V lost 7 bases, J lost 11 bases, and 20 bases lay in between. The CDR3 loop spans 13 amino acids. The CDR3 coding sequence is TGTGCCAGCAAACTACAGGTTTCTTTGAGCGCTTTCTTT. Protein product: CASKLQVSLSAFF.

The gene calls are TRBV3-1 (or the pseudogene TRBV3-2) and TRBJ1-4; D perhaps matches TRBD1 (5 bases). Germline V gene data show CDR1 as LGHDT and CDR2 as YNNKEL (reference sequence). The germline V and J ends were trimmed by 1 base and 6 bases, with 12 bases remaining between them. The CDR3 runs 15 residues. CDR3 nucleotide sequence: TGTGCCAGCAGCCAAGGGACGGCGGGGGATGAAAAACTGTTTTTT. It translates to CASSQGTAGDEKLFF.

The genes are TRBV3-1 (or the pseudogene TRBV3-2) and TRBJ2-1; TRBD1 is a possible D gene (5 bases). The CDR3 spans 12 residues. Between the trimmed V and J ends, which lost 3 bases and 7 bases, there was a span of 7 bases. Germline CDR1 reads LGHDT; CDR2 reads YNNKEL (reference sequence). CDR3 nucleotides: TGTGCCAGCAGCCATGCAGGGAATGAGCAGTTCTTC. It codes for CASSHAGNEQFF.

The gene calls are TRBV27 and TRBJ2-7; 7 positions match TRBD1. The V gene's germline CDR1 is MNHEY and CDR2 SMNVEV (reference sequence). The CDR3 sequence is 14 residues long. Trimming removed 7 bases from V and 3 bases from J; junction bases left unmatched: 9. The CDR3 DNA reads as TGTGCCAGCAAGGATTCCGGGACAGTCTACGAGCAGTACTTC. Translation gives CASKDSGTVYEQYF.